This TCR beta chain derives from a study of blood T cell repertoires in COVID-19 (dated by TCRdb to the early 2020s). Notes on the research overall: Samples covering the acute and convalescent phases of COVID-19 were provided by collaborators in the United States, Italy and Spain. The material from the prospective study consisted of cDNA or gDNA derived from T cells, B-cell-depleted T cells, or PBMCs. The dataset comprised deeply sampled blood TCRbeta repertoires from subjects exposed to, actively infected with, or recovered from COVID-19. The repertoires were released in a freely available public database meant as a resource for research on the immune response to SARS-CoV-2. Samples came from the ongoing ImmuneRACE study (first 160 participants) plus 1,254 subjects from 6 global collaborators. A de-identified subject ID, COVID-19 status, age in years and sex were almost always included in the sample metadata. Where available, HLA class I and class II types were obtained from metadata supplied by the sample provider rather than from assay-based typing.

The CDR3 goes from the cysteine to the phenylalanine over 16 residues. Here the CDR3 DNA is all that survives: 48 bases in frame from base 1. CDR1 MDHEN and CDR2 SYDVKM are derived from the germline V gene. V sheds 5 bases and J sheds 10 bases, leaving 26 bases between their ends. Enrolling through a virtual design, the prospective study's participants ranged in age from roughly 18 to 90 years and lived across 24 United States geographic areas. To assign participants to cohorts, the prospective study relied on clinical history that participants themselves reported in a screening survey and a study questionnaire. For ImmuneRACE Cohort 3, a participant was defined as recovered based on two consecutive negative NP/OP PCR tests, clearance by a healthcare professional, or resolution of symptoms. In the prospective study, mobile phlebotomists collected whole blood, serum and a nasopharyngeal or oropharyngeal swab from each participant. Additional blood draws and questionnaires over a roughly two-month period could optionally be provided by prospective study participants. Before DNA extraction, prospective study blood samples were shipped either frozen or at room temperature.

General findings and caveats noted by the study authors: The quantity of clinical and demographic metadata differed by source and by participant and was supplied without curation.

This clone was seen a few times. Its specific antigen is unknown. No base quality values were provided; no much bigger clone lies one nucleotide off. TCRbeta CDR3 regions were amplified from genomic DNA using the immunoSEQ Assay, a bias-controlled multiplex PCR. On the authors' methods: The number of nucleated cells in each sample was estimated from the amplification of reference gene primers within the assay. Sequence reads were collapsed and filtered to measure the absolute abundance of every unique TCRbeta CDR3 rearrangement. For each sample, productive Simpson clonality was calculated by taking the square root of Simpson's diversity index across productive rearrangements. TCRdb provides this immuneACCESS table in a form limited to in-frame rearrangements. Some clones are lacking; in checked studies, under half of them reflect an unresolved V gene, and why the rest are absent is not known. V, J and clone size are those of that table, while D and trimming were read from the DNA. The sample table lists some 460,000 clones, roughly nine tenths of them with a count of one. The ten largest account for 0.7% of the sample.

The sample consisted of PBMCs or T cells enriched from blood (not recorded which). The chain uses TRBV28 and TRBJ1-1; the D segment cannot be called with confidence. The sequence derives from a woman in her late teens or twenties who had recovered from COVID-19. The CDR3 loop reads CASSPTRGEVLMRAFF. The bases are TGTGCCAGCAGTCCGACCCGCGGGGAAGTTTTAATGCGAGCTTTCTTT.